The clone carrying this T cell receptor (beta chain) occurred a few times. The antigen is undetermined. This entry comes from a study of T cells in Graves' hyperthyroidism and ophthalmopathy. Looked up from germline, CDR1 is MNHEY and CDR2 is SVGAGI. Trimming took off 4 bases at V and 4 bases at J, with 13 bases between the two ends. The CDR3 is made up of 15 amino acids. Study-level points and caveats: Model-based prediction identified ophthalmopathy a median about 6.8 months prior to its onset. By a 13 V-J model, ophthalmopathy was set apart from stable hyperthyroidism. Most clonotypes expanded in the thyroid (above 0.001) were also present in blood.

Researchers took RNA transcripts and amplified the TCR beta CDR3 regions from them. A first-round RT-PCR of the TCR CDR3 used the HTBI primer set. One entry per CDR3 protein results from TCRdb running MiXCR on the multiplex PCR reads. The repertoire has 600,000 to 700,000 distinct CDR3 sequences, 14% to 15% of them found once; the top ten carry around 4.1%. The PBMCs were taken from roughly 9.3 ml of fresh peripheral blood. The clonotype was recovered from a woman aged 40 to 50 with Graves' ophthalmopathy. This chain connects TRBV6-5 to TRBJ2-2; D is perhaps TRBD2 (5 bases). The specimen was blood. The CDR3 loop is CASSSPPGTTGELFF. The CDR3 region has the DNA TGTGCCAGCAGTTCTCCACCGGGAACCACCGGGGAGCTGTTTTTT.